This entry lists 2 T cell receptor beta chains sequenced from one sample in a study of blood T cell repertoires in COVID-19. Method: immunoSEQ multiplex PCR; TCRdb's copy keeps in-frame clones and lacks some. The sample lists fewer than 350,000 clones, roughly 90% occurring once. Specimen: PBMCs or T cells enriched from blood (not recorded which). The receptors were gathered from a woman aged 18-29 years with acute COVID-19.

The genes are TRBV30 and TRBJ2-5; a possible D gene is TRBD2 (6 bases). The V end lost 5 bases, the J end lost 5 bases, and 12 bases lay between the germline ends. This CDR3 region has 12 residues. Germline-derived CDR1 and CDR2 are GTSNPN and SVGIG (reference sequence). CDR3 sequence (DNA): TGTGCCTGGTCTGCCCGGGGGGAGACCCAGTACTTC. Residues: CAWSARGETQYF.

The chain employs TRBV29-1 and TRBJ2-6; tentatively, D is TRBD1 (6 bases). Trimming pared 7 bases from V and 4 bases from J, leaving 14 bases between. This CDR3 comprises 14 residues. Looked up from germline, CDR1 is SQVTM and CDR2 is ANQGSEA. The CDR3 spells CSAKGGSGANVLTF. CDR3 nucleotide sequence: TGCAGCGCCAAAGGGGGTAGCGGGGCCAACGTCCTGACTTTC.